This T cell receptor (beta chain) comes out of a study of neurological immune-mediated disorders. V lost 7 bases and J lost 0, with 13 bases in between. Looked up from germline, CDR1 is MDHEN and CDR2 is SYDVKM. This CDR3 is 15 amino acids long. General observations from the study: Falling below healthy controls, multiple sclerosis showed the least TCR clonal expansion, while HTLV-1-associated myelopathy showed the most. TCR-beta repertoires seemed private in all groups, with no expanded CDR3 amino acid sequences shared.

This clonotype has at least ten counts. The antigen is unknown. Each TCR transcript was tagged with a 10-nucleotide random UMI during 5'RACE. In TCRdb, the 5' RACE reads were re-called with MiXCR into one record per CDR3 protein. Counted here are some 28,000 distinct CDR3 sequences, more than 10% occurring once; the ten biggest clones make up less than 9%. Material for sequencing was PBMCs. This TCR was recovered from a man between 60 and 70 years old in good health. V gene TRBV28 combines with J gene TRBJ1-5; D is possibly TRBD1 (5 bases). The CDR3 DNA reads TGTGCCAGCATAGGGGCAGTCTATAGCAATCAGCCCCAGCATTTT. It yields the protein CASIGAVYSNQPQHF.